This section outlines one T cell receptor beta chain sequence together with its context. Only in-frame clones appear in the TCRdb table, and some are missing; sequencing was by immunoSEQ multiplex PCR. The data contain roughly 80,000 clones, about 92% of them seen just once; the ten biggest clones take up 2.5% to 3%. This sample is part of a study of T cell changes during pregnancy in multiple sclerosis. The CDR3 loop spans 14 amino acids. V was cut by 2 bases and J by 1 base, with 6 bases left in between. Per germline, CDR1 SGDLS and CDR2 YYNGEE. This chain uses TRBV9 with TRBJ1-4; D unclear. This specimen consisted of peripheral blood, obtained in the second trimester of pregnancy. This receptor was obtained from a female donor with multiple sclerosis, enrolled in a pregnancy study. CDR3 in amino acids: CASSVSLTNEKLFF. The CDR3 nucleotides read TGTGCCAGCAGCGTCTCGTTAACTAATGAAAAACTGTTTTTT.